Each of the 27 T cell receptor beta chains below was sequenced from the same sample in a study of cytomegalovirus exposure and HLA in healthy donors. 60 Vbeta and 13 Jbeta primers were used in PCR. Clones were sequenced by immunoSEQ multiplex PCR, and TCRdb holds only the in-frame ones, with some missing. The sample has 170,000 or so clones; around 80% are singletons. Sequencing used PBMCs. Every receptor here comes from a woman aged 45-65 years in good health and CMV-seropositive.

This clone was seen a handful of times. The chain combines TRBV7-3 with TRBJ2-5, with D possibly being TRBD2 (5 bases). V lost 2 bases, J lost 8 bases, and 15 bases lay in between. Germline values: CDR1 SGHTA, CDR2 FQGTGA. The CDR3 is made up of 14 amino acids. The CDR3 sequence: CASSLDGGGSTQYF. In nucleotides, the CDR3 is TGTGCCAGCAGCTTAGATGGCGGAGGTAGCACCCAGTACTTC. Full variable domain (outside the CDR3, taken from reference TRBV7-3 and TRBJ2-5): GAGVSQTPSNKVTEKGKYVELRCDPISGHTALYWYRQSLGQGPEFLIYFQGTGAADDSGLPNDRFFAVRPEGSVSTLKIQRTERGDSAVYLCASSLDGGGSTQYFGPGTRLLVL.

J is TRBJ1-1 and V is TRBV5-1; 10 bases agree with TRBD1. This CDR3 has 15 amino acids. The germline CDR1 and CDR2 sequences are SGHRS and YFSETQ. Trimming cost V 3 bases and J 5 bases; bases outside gene matches: 7. CDR3 bases: TGCGCCAGCAGCTCGGGACAGGGGATTGGGACTGAAGCTTTCTTT. Translated: CASSSGQGIGTEAFF. The whole variable domain, remainder taken from reference TRBV5-1 and TRBJ1-1, is KAGVTQTPRYLIKTRGQQVTLSCSPISGHRSVSWYQQTPGQGLQFLFEYFSETQRNKGNFPGRFSGRQFSNSRSEMNVSTLELGDSALYLCASSSGQGIGTEAFFGQGTRLTVV.

The rearrangement links TRBV19 to TRBJ2-5, with a possible D match to TRBD1 (5 bases). This CDR3 comprises 15 residues. The germline V and J ends were trimmed by 3 bases and 7 bases, with 18 bases remaining between them. Germline V gene data show CDR1 as LNHDA and CDR2 as SQIVND (reference sequence). The CDR3: CASSIREKERGTQYF. CDR3 sequence (DNA): TGTGCCAGTAGTATTCGAGAAAAAGAAAGGGGGACCCAGTACTTC.

The chain joins TRBV2 to TRBJ2-7; D is perhaps TRBD2 (6 bases). The V gene lost 6 bases and the J gene lost 6 bases, with 18 bases spanning the gap. Germline-derived CDR1 and CDR2 are SNHLY and FYNNEI. This CDR3 is 14 amino acids long. CDR3 nucleotide sequence: TGTGCCAGCAGGAAGGAGGGCTCGCTACTCGAGCAGTACTTC. It encodes CASRKEGSLLEQYF.

This rearrangement joins TRBV9 to TRBJ2-1; 8 nucleotides align to TRBD2. V gave up 0 bases and J gave up 0 bases; unmatched junction bases: 8. Germline CDR1 SGDLS, CDR2 YYNGEE. The CDR3 loop spans 18 amino acids. The chain's CDR3 is CASSVGAGAPSSYNEQFF. DNA for the CDR3: TGTGCCAGCAGCGTAGGAGCGGGGGCCCCTAGCTCCTACAATGAGCAGTTCTTC. The variable domain in full, completed from reference TRBV9 and TRBJ2-1, reads DSGVTQTPKHLITATGQRVTLRCSPRSGDLSVYWYQQSLDQGLQFLIQYYNGEERAKGNILERFSAQQFPDLHSELNLSSLELGDSALYFCASSVGAGAPSSYNEQFFGPGTRLTVL.

The chain has TRBV19 and TRBJ1-1; D ambiguous. This CDR3 comprises 13 residues. V dropped 4 bases and J dropped 1 base, with 7 bases sitting between them. Looked up from germline, CDR1 is LNHDA and CDR2 is SQIVND (reference sequence). The CDR3 here is CASSTAKNTEAFF. The CDR3, as DNA: TGTGCCAGTAGTACCGCTAAGAACACTGAAGCTTTCTTT.

The V call is TRBV6-5, the J call TRBJ2-7; possible D gene TRBD1, 6 bases. V lost 5 bases to trimming and J lost 6 bases, with 20 bases between them. The CDR3 extends over 15 amino acids. The germline V gene encodes CDR1 MNHEY and CDR2 SVGAGI. The CDR3 region is CASSTSVTGISEQYF. The CDR3 DNA is TGTGCCAGCAGTACCTCGGTGACAGGAATCTCCGAGCAGTACTTC.

The rearrangement joins TRBV7-9 to TRBJ2-1; TRBD2 agrees at 13 bases. The germline CDR1 and CDR2 sequences are SEHNR and FQNEAQ (reference sequence). The CDR3 covers 18 residues. Trimming removed 5 bases from V and 4 bases from J; junction bases left unmatched: 11. The CDR3 DNA is TGTGCCAGCAGCCAGCCAGGGACTAGCGGGGAACCTTACAATGAGCAGTTCTTC. This translates into CASSQPGTSGEPYNEQFF.

V and J are TRBV28 and TRBJ2-3, with 9 nucleotides matching TRBD2. This CDR3 comprises 17 residues. Germline CDR1 reads MDHEN; CDR2 reads SYDVKM. V shed 7 bases and J 7 bases; nucleotides not matched to a gene: 18. This CDR3 is CASTLQQAGGRGYTQYF. DNA of the CDR3: TGTGCCAGCACACTCCAACAGGCGGGGGGGCGCGGATATACGCAGTATTTT.

The V gene is TRBV7-2, the J gene TRBJ2-5, with 11 bases aligning to TRBD2. CDR3 size: 16 residues. V was pared by 5 bases and J by 4 bases, with 9 bases of the junction left unmatched. Germline V gene lookup returns CDR1 SGHTA and CDR2 FQGNSA. The CDR3 protein is CASSRMGLAGGETQYF. The CDR3, as DNA: TGTGCCAGCAGCCGAATGGGGCTAGCGGGGGGAGAGACCCAGTACTTC. The variable domain in full, with the rest retrieved from reference TRBV7-2 and TRBJ2-5, is GAGVSQSPSNKVTEKGKDVELRCDPISGHTALYWYRQSLGQGLEFLIYFQGNSAPDKSGLPSDRFSAERTGGSVSTLTIQRTQQEDSAVYLCASSRMGLAGGETQYFGPGTRLLVL.

This sequence joins TRBV30 and TRBJ2-7; 9 bases agree with TRBD1. Germline assignment: CDR1 GTSNPN and CDR2 SVGIG (reference sequence). V was clipped by 0 bases and J by 3 bases; unmatched bases: 3. The CDR3 covers 14 residues. CDR3 nucleotide sequence: TGTGCCTGGAGTGTAACAGGGGGCGGCTACGAGCAGTACTTC. As protein: CAWSVTGGGYEQYF.

The V call is TRBV11-2, the J call TRBJ2-1; 7 bases line up with TRBD2. Germline values: CDR1 SGHAT, CDR2 FQNNGV. V dropped 3 bases and J dropped 4; count of bases not matched to a gene: 6. The CDR3 contains 15 residues. In nucleotides, the CDR3 is TGTGCCAGCAGCTTGGGGCTAGCGGAATACAATGAGCAGTTCTTC. It specifies CASSLGLAEYNEQFF.

This clone was detected once. This chain connects TRBV6-1 to TRBJ2-2; 8 bases are a match to TRBD1. V was pared by 4 bases and J by 2 bases, with 3 bases of the junction left unmatched. Germline V gives CDR1 MNHNS, CDR2 SASEGT. CDR3 size: 15 residues. CDR3 bases: TGTGCCAGCAGTGGGACAGGGATAAACACCGGGGAGCTGTTTTTT. As protein: CASSGTGINTGELFF.

This sequence joins TRBV18 and TRBJ2-7; D may be TRBD2 (5 bases). Per germline, CDR1 KGHSH and CDR2 LQKENI. Trimming removed 3 bases from V and 2 bases from J, with 11 bases in between. The CDR3 sequence is 14 residues long. The CDR3 DNA reads TGTGCCAGCTCACCCAGTGAGGGAGCCTACGAGCAGTACTTC. It encodes CASSPSEGAYEQYF.

This sequence joins TRBV9 and TRBJ2-7, with 7 positions matching TRBD2. CDR3 size: 15 residues. Losses at the gene ends were 0 bases for V and 7 bases for J; bases not matched to a gene: 10. From germline, CDR1 is SGDLS and CDR2 YYNGEE. Written as DNA, the CDR3 is TGTGCCAGCAGCGTAGGGGCGGGAGTGGGAGTGGAGCAGTACTTC. It codes for CASSVGAGVGVEQYF.

The CDR3 loop is CASKPSLTYEQYF. Written as DNA, the CDR3 is TGTGCCAGCAAGCCTTCCTTAACCTACGAGCAGTACTTC. The genes are TRBV7-8 and TRBJ2-7; D is ambiguous. Trimming pared 7 bases from V and 2 bases from J, leaving 12 bases between. This CDR3 contains 13 residues. The germline CDR1 and CDR2 sequences are SGHVS and FQNEAQ. The full variable domain, with the rest looked up from reference TRBV7-8 and TRBJ2-7, is GAGVSQSPRYKVAKRGQDVALRCDPISGHVSLFWYQQALGQGPEFLTYFQNEAQLDKSGLPSDRFFAERPEGSVSTLKIQRTQQEDSAVYLCASKPSLTYEQYFGPGTRLTVT.

The gene calls are TRBV7-9 and TRBJ1-4; TRBD1 might be the D (5 bases). Trimming stripped 4 bases from V and 3 bases from J, with 15 bases between. CDR1 and CDR2 (germline): SEHNR, FQNEAQ (reference sequence). The CDR3 sequence is 16 residues long. CDR3 bases: TGTGCCAGCAGCTACGCGGGGGTATTAGCTAATGAAAAACTGTTTTTT. It specifies CASSYAGVLANEKLFF.

The J gene is TRBJ2-7, the V gene TRBV27, with 13 bases that match TRBD2. This CDR3 comprises 15 residues. The V segment lost 5 bases and the J segment 4 bases; nucleotides outside the gene matches: 5. Germline values: CDR1 MNHEY, CDR2 SMNVEV (reference sequence). In nucleotides, the CDR3 is TGTGCCAGCAGTCCACAGGGACTAGCGGGGTACGAGCAGTACTTC. It specifies CASSPQGLAGYEQYF.

The chain is built from TRBV10-3 and TRBJ2-7, with TRBD2 matching over 8 bases. The J segment lost 3 bases and the V segment lost 4 bases, leaving 2 bases of the junction unmatched. There are 13 residues in the CDR3. CDR1 ENHRY and CDR2 SYGVKD come from the germline V gene. As DNA, the CDR3 is TGTGCCATCAGTGCACGGGAGGGCTACGAGCAGTACTTC. Protein: CAISAREGYEQYF.

The chain links TRBV7-2 to TRBJ1-1; 7 positions match TRBD1. Trimming removed 4 bases from V and 4 bases from J; junction bases left unmatched: 18. CDR1 SGHTA and CDR2 FQGNSA come from the germline V gene. This CDR3 contains 18 residues. For the CDR3, the DNA is TGTGCCAGCAGCTGGCCTACCCGACAGGGTAGTCTGCTCACTGAAGCTTTCTTT. This translates into CASSWPTRQGSLLTEAFF.

The sample holds a few counts of this clone. The chain joins TRBV7-2 to TRBJ2-1, with a tentative D call TRBD1 (5 bases). The CDR3 consists of 13 residues. The germline V gene has CDR1 SGHTA and CDR2 FQGNSA. V lost 2 bases and J lost 6, with 8 bases in between. This CDR3 reads CASSLRGLNEQFF. CDR3 DNA sequence: TGTGCCAGCAGCTTAAGGGGCCTCAATGAGCAGTTCTTC.

The rearrangement links TRBV5-4 to TRBJ2-2, with D tentatively TRBD1 (5 bases). This CDR3 has 14 residues. V shed 1 base and J shed 5 bases, with 9 bases lying between them. CDR1 SGHNT and CDR2 YYREEE come from the germline V gene (reference sequence). CDR3 protein: CASSLQGRTGELFF. For the CDR3, the DNA is TGTGCCAGCAGCTTGCAGGGTCGAACCGGGGAGCTGTTTTTT.

The genes are TRBV2 and TRBJ2-7, with 8 bases identical to TRBD2. In germline, CDR1 is SNHLY, CDR2 FYNNEI. V gave up 7 bases and J gave up 0 bases; unmatched junction bases: 8. The CDR3 is made up of 15 amino acids. The DNA of the CDR3 is TGTGCCAGCACTCCCACGGGGGGGAGCTCCTACGAGCAGTACTTC. Translating gives CASTPTGGSSYEQYF.

This chain connects TRBV6-1 to TRBJ2-2; TRBD2 matches 10 bases. V gave up 8 bases and J gave up 5 bases; unmatched junction bases: 5. The V gene's germline CDR1 is MNHNS and CDR2 SASEGT. The CDR3 extends over 14 amino acids. CDR3 loop: CASRVAGGTGELFF. CDR3 nucleotides: TGTGCCAGCCGGGTAGCGGGAGGTACCGGGGAGCTGTTTTTT.

The CDR3 DNA reads as TGTGCCAGCAGCCCCCAGGGGGATCAGCCCCAGCATTTT. This sequence encodes CASSPQGDQPQHF. The genes are TRBV7-9 and TRBJ1-5, with 7 bases fitting TRBD1. The CDR3 runs to 13 residues. The trim removed 5 bases at V and 5 bases at J, leaving 3 bases unmatched. From germline, CDR1 is SEHNR and CDR2 FQNEAQ (reference sequence).

The chain combines TRBV5-4 with TRBJ2-1, with TRBD2 matching 9 bases. The germline V gene encodes CDR1 SGHNT and CDR2 YYREEE (reference sequence). Unmatched junction bases numbered 10, after V lost 4 bases and J lost 8 bases. The CDR3 is made up of 15 amino acids. CDR3 residues: CASSPAGGRDHEQFF. The DNA of the CDR3 is TGTGCCAGCAGCCCGGCGGGAGGGAGGGATCATGAGCAGTTCTTC.

V gene TRBV5-1 combines with J gene TRBJ2-5; 12 nucleotides agree with TRBD2. The V and J ends lost 0 bases and 0 bases, in that order; junction bases with no gene match: 12. The CDR3 contains 20 residues. CDR1 and CDR2 (germline): SGHRS, YFSETQ. For the CDR3, the DNA is TGCGCCAGCAGCTTGGGACAGGGGGGGACTAGCGGGCGATACCAAGAGACCCAGTACTTC. Its protein product is CASSLGQGGTSGRYQETQYF. Full variable domain (missing parts from reference TRBV5-1 and TRBJ2-5): KAGVTQTPRYLIKTRGQQVTLSCSPISGHRSVSWYQQTPGQGLQFLFEYFSETQRNKGNFPGRFSGRQFSNSRSEMNVSTLELGDSALYLCASSLGQGGTSGRYQETQYFGPGTRLLVL.